This TCR beta chain originates from a study of blood T cell repertoires in COVID-19. Repertoires were generated with immunoSEQ multiplex PCR, while TCRdb's copy carries only in-frame clones and drops some. The table includes fewer than 300,000 clones, roughly nine tenths detected once. Sequenced material: peripheral blood. This clonotype was obtained from a woman in her 30s with COVID-19, enrolled during active disease.

This CDR3 is CASSQRSADDEQYF. Written as DNA, the CDR3 is TGTGCCAGCAGCCAACGGAGCGCAGACGACGAGCAGTACTTC. The chain combines TRBV4-2 with TRBJ2-7; D ambiguous. In germline, CDR1 is LGHNA, CDR2 YNFKEQ. The CDR3 spans 14 residues. The V end was cut by 2 bases, the J end by 5 bases, with 13 bases between.